Following are 29 T cell receptor beta chains from one sample sequenced in a study of blood T cells in healthy people across ages. It was with a sample-barcoded 5' primer and a J-beta primer mix that a second PCR of about 6 to 12 cycles was run. TCRdb re-derived calls from the 5' RACE reads in MiXCR, one entry per CDR3 protein. In the table there are 1.5 million to 2 million distinct CDR3 sequences, roughly 50% of which are singletons. Sequencing input: blood. Source of these receptors: a middle-aged woman in good health.

The chain has TRBV2 and TRBJ2-3; D might be TRBD1 or TRBD2, each matching 5 bases. Germline CDR1 reads SNHLY; CDR2 reads FYNNEI. V dropped 6 bases and J dropped 4 bases, with 20 bases sitting between them. The CDR3 has 16 amino acids. CDR3 residues: CASRKIGTPTPDTQYF. The CDR3 nucleotides read TGTGCCAGCAGAAAGATAGGGACCCCAACCCCAGATACGCAGTATTTT. Filled out from reference TRBV2 and TRBJ2-3, the complete variable domain reads EPEVTQTPSHQVTQMGQEVILRCVPISNHLYFYWYRQILGQKVEFLVSFYNNEISEKSEIFDDQFSVERPDGSNFTLKIRSTKLEDSAMYFCASRKIGTPTPDTQYFGPGTRLTVL.

This rearrangement joins TRBV20-1 to TRBJ1-1; 8 bases align to TRBD1. V dropped 3 bases and J dropped 0; count of bases not matched to a gene: 0. Per germline, CDR1 DFQATT and CDR2 SNEGSKA (reference sequence). The CDR3 contains 13 residues. This CDR3 reads CSARGQVNTEAFF. The CDR3 nucleotides read TGCAGTGCTAGGGGACAGGTGAACACTGAAGCTTTCTTT.

The CDR3, as DNA: TGCGCCAGCAGCCAGGGTAGCGGGGAGGGCTACAATGAGCAGTTCTTC. Protein sequence: CASSQGSGEGYNEQFF. The rearrangement links TRBV4-3 to TRBJ2-1; TRBD2 matches 8 bases. Trimming took 3 bases from V and 3 from J; bases not matched to a gene: 7. The CDR3 is made up of 16 amino acids. CDR1 LGHNA and CDR2 YSLEER come from the germline V gene.

CDR3 sequence (DNA): TGTGCCAGCAGTGACCACCAAGGGGGGTCGGGAGATACGCAGTATTTT. It is translated as CASSDHQGGSGDTQYF. The V gene is TRBV6-4, the J gene TRBJ2-3; D is possibly TRBD1 or TRBD2 (6 bases each). CDR3 length: 16 residues. Germline loops: CDR1 MRHNA, CDR2 SNTAGT. V shed 2 bases and J shed 5 bases, with 17 bases lying between them.

This chain uses TRBV27 with TRBJ1-1, with 9 bases lining up with TRBD1. Per germline, CDR1 MNHEY and CDR2 SMNVEV (reference sequence). The CDR3 has 14 residues. V lost 6 bases, J lost 1 base, and 3 bases stayed unmatched. The CDR3 DNA follows: TGTGCCAGCAGGGACAGGGGATGGAACACTGAAGCTTTCTTT. Encoded protein: CASRDRGWNTEAFF.

The sample holds a few counts of this clonotype. V is TRBV9 and J is TRBJ2-1; D is unclear. This CDR3 spans 12 amino acids. V dropped 1 base and J dropped 5 bases, with 4 bases sitting between them. Germline V gene data show CDR1 as SGDLS and CDR2 as YYNGEE. The CDR3 DNA follows: TGTGCCAGCAGCGTACCAGACAATGAGCAGTTCTTC. As protein: CASSVPDNEQFF.

The chain uses TRBV9 and TRBJ2-3; 15 bases are a match to TRBD2. Trimming at V came to 5 bases and at J to 11 bases, leaving 6 bases not matched to a gene. This CDR3 has 14 residues. Germline V gene sequence: CDR1 SGDLS, CDR2 YYNGEE. The CDR3 DNA follows: TGTGCCAGCAGGGGACTAGCGGGGGGAGACATGCAGTATTTT. Translation: CASRGLAGGDMQYF.

This clonotype was seen a few times. The rearrangement joins TRBV28 to TRBJ1-6; unclear D gene. This CDR3 is built from 15 residues. Germline CDR1 reads MDHEN; CDR2 reads SYDVKM. V was pared by 9 bases and J by 7 bases, with 19 bases between. The CDR3 sequence is CASTQIGSSNSPLHF. The CDR3 DNA follows: TGTGCCAGTACCCAAATAGGCAGCTCAAATTCACCCCTCCACTTT.

The chain joins TRBV9 to TRBJ2-5; 8 bases agree with TRBD2. Germline CDR1 reads SGDLS; CDR2 reads YYNGEE. There are 18 residues in the CDR3. J was trimmed by 2 bases and V by 4 bases; bases with no gene match: 16. The CDR3 DNA reads as TGTGCCAGCAGCCTCAACCCGGGGGGGCCCAGGTCACAAGAGACCCAGTACTTC. Protein: CASSLNPGGPRSQETQYF.

The gene calls are TRBV20-1 and TRBJ1-5, with 12 bases lining up with TRBD1. Germline V gene data show CDR1 as DFQATT and CDR2 as SNEGSKA (reference sequence). CDR3 length: 16 residues. Losses at the gene ends were 0 bases for V and 7 bases for J; bases not matched to a gene: 7. The CDR3 nucleotides are TGCAGTGCTAGAGAACAGGGACAGGGGGCAAAACAGCCCCAGCATTTT. Residues: CSAREQGQGAKQPQHF.

In this sample, this clonotype turned up a few times. The V and J genes are TRBV7-2 and TRBJ2-5; no reliable D call. V was trimmed by 5 bases and J by 4 bases, leaving 8 bases between them. Germline V CDR1 and CDR2: SGHTA, FQGNSA. There are 12 residues in the CDR3. The CDR3 here is CASSHPLETQYF. CDR3 nucleotides: TGTGCCAGCAGCCATCCCCTAGAGACCCAGTACTTC.

In this sample, this clonotype turned up a few times. This sequence joins TRBV5-1 and TRBJ2-4; the D is unclear. With 0 bases removed from V and 0 bases from J, the gap between germline ends came to 7 bases. The CDR3 runs to 15 residues. Germline V gene sequence: CDR1 SGHRS, CDR2 YFSETQ. The CDR3 sequence: CASSLEAVAKNIQYF. In nucleotides, the CDR3 is TGCGCCAGCAGCTTGGAGGCAGTAGCCAAAAACATTCAGTACTTC. The entire variable domain, with the rest obtained from reference TRBV5-1 and TRBJ2-4, is as follows: KAGVTQTPRYLIKTRGQQVTLSCSPISGHRSVSWYQQTPGQGLQFLFEYFSETQRNKGNFPGRFSGRQFSNSRSEMNVSTLELGDSALYLCASSLEAVAKNIQYFGAGTRLSVL.

The rearrangement links TRBV28 to TRBJ2-7, with D hard to call. Per the germline V gene, CDR1 is MDHEN and CDR2 is SYDVKM. The CDR3 has 16 amino acids. V was shortened by 3 bases and J by 0 bases, with 15 bases between the two germline ends. CDR3 nucleotides: TGTGCCAGCAGTTTCCCTCCGAGGTCCCCCTCCTACGAGCAGTACTTC. This gives the protein CASSFPPRSPSYEQYF.

With regard to this clonotype: A junction boundary mismatches the germline segment, possibly from a read error. V is TRBV11-2 and J is TRBJ2-3; 7 positions agree with TRBD2. Germline V gene lookup returns CDR1 SGHAT and CDR2 FQNNGV. The CDR3 totals 17 residues. The CDR3 DNA follows: TGTGCCAGCAGCTTAGTAGGACTAGAGAGTGGAACAGATGCGCAGTATTTT. Residues: CASSLVGLESGTDAQYF.

V and J are TRBV19 and TRBJ2-5, with 7 bases that match TRBD2. The last part of the DNA fits TRBJ2-7 better; the J call may be wrong. Looked up from germline, CDR1 is LNHDA and CDR2 is SQIVND (reference sequence). The CDR3 sequence is 14 residues long. This chain's CDR3 is CASSTTGGSGEQYF. The DNA for the CDR3 is TGTGCCAGTAGTACAACGGGGGGATCTGGCGAGCAGTACTTC.

The chain couples TRBV15 to TRBJ2-7; no reliable D call. CDR3 length equals 13 residues. Trimming took off 0 bases at V and 4 bases at J, with 7 bases between the two ends. Germline-derived CDR1 and CDR2 are LNHNV and YYDKDF (reference sequence). The CDR3, as DNA: TGTGCCACCAGCAGAGATCCCCTTTACGAGCAGTACTTC. Translation gives CATSRDPLYEQYF.

This chain joins TRBV20-1 and TRBJ1-1; D is unclear. The length of the CDR3 is 14 residues. The germline V and J ends were trimmed by 6 bases and 4 bases, with 18 bases remaining between them. From germline, CDR1 is DFQATT and CDR2 SNEGSKA (reference sequence). The CDR3 is CSAGRTRFTTEAFF. The CDR3, as DNA: TGCAGTGCGGGCAGGACGAGATTCACCACTGAAGCTTTCTTT.

This clonotype has more than one count but fewer than ten. CDR3 region: CASSAMTGREQYF. In DNA, the CDR3 is TGCGCCAGCAGCGCCATGACAGGCCGGGAGCAGTACTTC. The chain uses TRBV5-1 and TRBJ2-4; the D call may be TRBD1 or TRBD2 (6 bases each). Trimming removed 4 bases at V and 13 bases at J, with 18 bases between. Germline CDR1 and CDR2: SGHRS and YFSETQ. The CDR3 is 13 amino acids.

This clonotype was observed a handful of times. The chain employs TRBV2 and TRBJ2-1; 9 bases match TRBD1. The CDR3 spans 15 residues. The trim removed 4 bases at V and 6 bases at J, leaving 7 bases unmatched. CDR1 and CDR2 (germline): SNHLY, FYNNEI. The DNA of the CDR3 is TGTGCCAGCAGTGGCACCGCGACAGGGGGCAATGAGCAGTTCTTC. Protein: CASSGTATGGNEQFF.

Concerning this clonotype: This may come from a read error, since a much larger clone is one base off. The chain carries TRBV6-4 and TRBJ1-1, with unresolved D. Per germline, CDR1 MRHNA and CDR2 SNTAGT. This CDR3 has 13 residues. The CDR3, as DNA: TGTGCCAGCAGTGACAGAGGGAACACTAAAGCTTTCTTT. Amino acid sequence: CASSDRGNTKAFF.

A few counts support this clonotype. This chain uses TRBV20-1 with TRBJ2-5; TRBD2 aligns across 10 bases. Per the germline V gene, CDR1 is DFQATT and CDR2 is SNEGSKA (reference sequence). The CDR3 covers 16 residues. J gave up 1 base and V 0 bases, and 5 bases lay outside the gene matches. The CDR3 here is CSARDLAGVVQETQYF. The DNA for the CDR3 is TGCAGTGCTAGAGATCTAGCGGGGGTAGTCCAAGAGACCCAGTACTTC.

V usage is TRBV20-1 and J usage is TRBJ1-1, with a weak D call TRBD1 (6 bases). CDR3 size: 14 residues. V lost 5 bases, J lost 5 bases, and 18 bases lay in between. Germline assignment: CDR1 DFQATT and CDR2 SNEGSKA (reference sequence). For the CDR3, the DNA is TGCAGTGCTCCCCGAGGGGGGGATACGACTGAAGCTTTCTTT. Amino acids: CSAPRGGDTTEAFF.

In this sample, this clonotype turned up a few times. The chain couples TRBV5-6 to TRBJ1-1; D not resolved. The germline CDR1 and CDR2 sequences are SGHDT and YYEEEE. Trimming pared 0 bases from V and 1 base from J, leaving 7 bases between. This CDR3 has 14 residues. The CDR3, as DNA: TGTGCCAGCAGCTTGGGGATGACGAACACTGAAGCTTTCTTT. Protein: CASSLGMTNTEAFF.

The V and J genes are TRBV7-9 and TRBJ2-1; 10 nucleotides line up with TRBD2. This CDR3 contains 13 residues. The ends lost 8 bases at V and 9 bases at J; junction bases unmatched: 7. Germline CDR1 and CDR2: SEHNR and FQNEAQ (reference sequence). The CDR3 protein is CASSSGGGSEQFF. The DNA for the CDR3 is TGTGCCAGCTCTAGCGGGGGTGGAAGTGAGCAGTTCTTC.

The V call is TRBV28, the J call TRBJ2-4, with no clear D. The CDR3 length is 14 residues. V was trimmed by 8 bases and J by 1 base, leaving 12 bases between them. Germline assignment: CDR1 MDHEN and CDR2 SYDVKM. The CDR3 region is CASGVLMAKNIQYF. The CDR3 DNA reads TGTGCCAGCGGGGTACTCATGGCCAAAAACATTCAGTACTTC.

The chain couples TRBV4-3 to TRBJ2-5; 7 nucleotides match TRBD1. CDR1 is LGHNA and CDR2 is YSLEER in the germline V gene. This CDR3 has 15 amino acids. The junction had 5 bases not matched to a gene; V was cut back by 2 bases and J by 2 bases. CDR3 region: CASSQTGVGQETQYF. Written as DNA, the CDR3 is TGCGCCAGCAGCCAAACAGGGGTGGGGCAAGAGACCCAGTACTTC.

The chain combines TRBV20-1 with TRBJ2-3, with 7 bases identical to TRBD1. The trim removed 3 bases at V and 3 bases at J, leaving 6 bases unmatched. CDR3 length equals 14 residues. Per the germline V gene, CDR1 is DFQATT and CDR2 is SNEGSKA (reference sequence). CDR3 amino acids: CSASKGGRTDTQYF. The DNA for the CDR3 is TGCAGTGCTAGCAAAGGGGGCAGAACAGATACGCAGTATTTT.

A word on this clonotype: The junction departs from germline at one end; a sequencing error may be responsible. The chain employs TRBV20-1 and TRBJ2-7, with TRBD1 identical over 7 bases. Germline V CDR1 and CDR2: DFQATT, SNEGSKA (reference sequence). The CDR3 totals 14 residues. Written as DNA, the CDR3 is TGCTGTGCTATGGTGACAGGGAGCTCCTACGAGCAGTACTTC. This encodes CCAMVTGSSYEQYF.

The chain recombines TRBV5-6 with TRBJ2-1, with 8 positions matching TRBD1. V lost 4 bases to trimming and J lost 8 bases; unmatched junction nucleotides: 11. Germline loops: CDR1 SGHDT, CDR2 YYEEEE. The CDR3 runs 15 residues. The CDR3 protein is CASSLRDRPRDEQFF. CDR3 nucleotides: TGTGCCAGCAGCCTCCGGGACAGGCCAAGGGATGAGCAGTTCTTC.